The rows below give T cell receptor beta chains drawn from one sample of a study of human T cells and chemical hapten exposure. TCRdb redid the calling of the RACE reads with MiXCR, one entry per CDR3 protein. The sample yields tens of thousands of distinct CDR3 sequences, about 4.8% seen once. The sample comprised whole blood. The receptor source for this set is a human donor in good health. Some clones in this sample may be carry-over from other donors' samples. Each CDR3 is given with its conserved first and last residue. A D gene is named only where the DNA matches it firmly. Only some rows state a clone size, as once, few, many or a class for expanded clones.

clone_size	v_call	j_call	d_call	cdr3_nt	cdr3_aa
many	TRBV30	TRBJ2-1	TRBD2	TGTGCCTGGAGTGTAACTAGCGGGAGCCCCAATGAGCAGTTCTTC	CAWSVTSGSPNEQFF
many	TRBV20-1	TRBJ1-1	.	TGCAGTGCTAGGGGTCTTCCAGGCACTGAAGCTTTCTTT	CSARGLPGTEAFF
many	TRBV11-1	TRBJ1-1	.	TGTGCCAGCAGCTTAGGGGATGTGGGAATCACTGAAGCTTTCTTT	CASSLGDVGITEAFF
many	TRBV6-6	TRBJ1-4	TRBD1	TGTGCCAGCAGTTACTCGGCCCCGGGACAGGGTGACGAAAAACTGTTTTTT	CASSYSAPGQGDEKLFF
few	TRBV27	TRBJ1-1	TRBD1	TGTGCCAGCAGCGTGGGGACAGGTCTTATGAACACTGAAGCTTTCTTT	CASSVGTGLMNTEAFF
many	TRBV11-2	TRBJ2-5	.	TGTGCCAGCAGCTTAGTTGGGCCTCAAGAGACCCAGTACTTC	CASSLVGPQETQYF
many	TRBV9	TRBJ1-1	TRBD1	TGTGCCAGCAGCGTAGGACAGGGGATGAACACTGAAGCTTTCTTT	CASSVGQGMNTEAFF
.	TRBV24-1	TRBJ1-2	.	TGTGCCACCAGTGACCACCCTGGGGGCTATGGCTACACCTTC	CATSDHPGGYGYTF
many	TRBV20-1	TRBJ1-6	TRBD1	TGCAGTGCCAGGGGGGGGAATAATTCACCCCTCCACTTT	CSARGGNNSPLHF
many	TRBV20-1	TRBJ1-5	.	TGCAGTGCTAGGCGAGGGGAGGGGAGCAATCAGCCCCAGCATTTT	CSARRGEGSNQPQHF
many	TRBV12-3/TRBV12-4	TRBJ2-2	TRBD2	TGTGCCAGCACCAAAGCGGGAGGGCCCTCCGGGGAGCTGTTTTTT	CASTKAGGPSGELFF
many	TRBV5-5	TRBJ2-7	TRBD2	TGTGCCAGCAGCGTTACCGGGACTATTACCTACGAGCAGTACTTC	CASSVTGTITYEQYF
.	TRBV7-7	TRBJ2-5	.	TGTGCTAGCAGCTCGGGCTGGAAAGAGACCCAGTACTTC	CASSSGWKETQYF
.	TRBV29-1	TRBJ2-3	TRBD1	TGCAGTATTTTCAGGGGGCAAGGAGATACGCAGTATTTT	CSIFRGQGDTQYF
many	TRBV28	TRBJ1-5	.	TGTGCCAGCAGTTCCGCAGAGGTCGTCAATCAGCCCCAGCATTTT	CASSSAEVVNQPQHF
few	TRBV20-1	TRBJ2-3	TRBD2	TGCAGTGCTGAGGGTGGACTAGCGGGAGTGATCGGTACGCAGTATTTT	CSAEGGLAGVIGTQYF
.	TRBV20-1	TRBJ2-5	TRBD2	TGCAGTGCTAGTCAGGCTAGCGGGCAAGAGACCCAGTACTTC	CSASQASGQETQYF
many	TRBV29-1	TRBJ2-3	TRBD1	TGCAGCGCTGGACAGGGGAGGCAAGATACGCAGTATTTT	CSAGQGRQDTQYF
many	TRBV12-3/TRBV12-4	TRBJ1-6	TRBD1	TGTGCCAGCAGGACCGGGACAGGAGATTCACCCCTCCACTTT	CASRTGTGDSPLHF
many	TRBV25-1	TRBJ2-7	.	TGTGCCAGCAGTGCCCTGGGGAACGAGCAGTACTTC	CASSALGNEQYF
many	TRBV5-4	TRBJ2-3	TRBD1	TGTGCCAGCAGCTGGGACAGGGGAACAGATACGCAGTATTTT	CASSWDRGTDTQYF
many	TRBV12-3/TRBV12-4	TRBJ2-5	TRBD2	TGTGCCAGCAATATAGCGGGAGCCGGCGAGACCCAGTACTTC	CASNIAGAGETQYF
.	TRBV6-1	TRBJ2-2	.	TGTGCCAGCAGTGAACTTTGGGAGGAGCTGTTTTTT	CASSELWEELFF
.	TRBV9	TRBJ2-2	.	TGTGCCAGCAGCGTGCCACTCGGGGAGCTGTTTTTT	CASSVPLGELFF
many	TRBV9	TRBJ2-7	.	TGTGCCAGCAGCGTAGATTCCAGGGCCTACGAGCAGTACTTC	CASSVDSRAYEQYF
.	TRBV6-1	TRBJ1-2	.	TGTGCCAGCAGTGCTATTGTGCGTCCCTATGGCTACACCTTC	CASSAIVRPYGYTF
many	TRBV5-1	TRBJ2-3	.	TGCGCCAGCAGCTTGGATGAGGTCACAGATACGCAGTATTTT	CASSLDEVTDTQYF
.	TRBV20-1	TRBJ2-7	.	TGCAGTTGGGGAGAGCCAACTCGCGAGCAGTACTTC	CSWGEPTREQYF
many	TRBV10-3	TRBJ1-1	.	TGTGCCTCATCCTCGCTTGGGGAAGCTTTCTTT	CASSSLGEAFF
.	TRBV20-1	TRBJ1-5	TRBD1	TGCAGTGCAACAGGGGCTCAGCCCCAGCATTTT	CSATGAQPQHF